This TCR beta chain was captured by sequencing in a study of shared T cell receptors in the human thymus. Sequencing used immunoSEQ multiplex PCR; TCRdb keeps in-frame clones, though not all of them. The sample lists around 730,000 clones, 70% to 90% seen once, with roughly 0.01% in the top ten. The germline CDR1 and CDR2 sequences are LNHDA and SQIVND (reference sequence). Trimming removed 5 bases from V and 1 base from J, with 17 bases in between. The CDR3 spans 16 residues. This clone appeared a single time. The data were also submitted as part of a second study, on human thymus T cells. That study adds: Thymus specimens were resections from corrective heart surgery. Thymic and blood repertoires appeared to display a bias in their usage of V and J genes.

The sample was thymocytes. The source is a girl under three years old with a congenital heart defect. This chain connects TRBV19 to TRBJ1-2; D is uncertain. The CDR3 region is CASSGPTDTINYGYTF. The DNA of the CDR3 is TGTGCCAGTAGTGGCCCCACCGATACTATTAACTATGGCTACACCTTC.